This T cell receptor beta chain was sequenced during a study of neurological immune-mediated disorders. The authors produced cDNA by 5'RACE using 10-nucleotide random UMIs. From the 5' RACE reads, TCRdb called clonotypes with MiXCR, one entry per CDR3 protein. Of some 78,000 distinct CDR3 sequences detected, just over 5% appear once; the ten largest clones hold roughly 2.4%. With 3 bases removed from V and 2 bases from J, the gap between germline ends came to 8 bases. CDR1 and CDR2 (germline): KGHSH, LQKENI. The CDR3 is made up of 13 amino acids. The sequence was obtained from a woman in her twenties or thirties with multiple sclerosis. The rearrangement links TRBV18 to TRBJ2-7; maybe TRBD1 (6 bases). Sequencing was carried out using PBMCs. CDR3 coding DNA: TGTGCCAGCTCACCGGGACAAACCTACGAGCAGTACTTC. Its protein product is CASSPGQTYEQYF.